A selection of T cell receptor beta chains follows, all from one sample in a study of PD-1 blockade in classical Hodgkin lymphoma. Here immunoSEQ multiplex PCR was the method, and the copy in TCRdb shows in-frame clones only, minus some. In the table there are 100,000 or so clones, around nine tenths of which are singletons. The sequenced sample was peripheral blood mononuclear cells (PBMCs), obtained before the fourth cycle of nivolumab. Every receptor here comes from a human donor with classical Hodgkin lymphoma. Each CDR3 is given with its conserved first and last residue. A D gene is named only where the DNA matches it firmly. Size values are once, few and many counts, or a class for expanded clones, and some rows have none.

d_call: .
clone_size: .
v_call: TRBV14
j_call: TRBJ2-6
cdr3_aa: CASSSGYGANVLTF
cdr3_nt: TGTGCCAGCTCCTCCGGGTACGGGGCCAACGTCCTGACTTTC

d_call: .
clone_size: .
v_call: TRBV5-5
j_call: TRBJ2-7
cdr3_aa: CASSLRPRGGDEQYF
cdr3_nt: TGTGCCAGCAGCTTGCGCCCCAGGGGGGGAGACGAGCAGTACTTC

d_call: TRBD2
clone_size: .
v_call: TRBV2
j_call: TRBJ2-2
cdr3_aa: CARGDPGLANTGELFF
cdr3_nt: TGTGCCAGAGGTGATCCGGGACTAGCAAACACCGGGGAGCTGTTTTTT

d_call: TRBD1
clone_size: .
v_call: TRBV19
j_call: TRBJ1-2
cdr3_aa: CASSPGQGLYGYTF
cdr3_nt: TGTGCCAGTAGTCCGGGACAGGGACTATATGGCTACACCTTC

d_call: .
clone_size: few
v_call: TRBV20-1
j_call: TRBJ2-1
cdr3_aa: CSGEEGREQFF
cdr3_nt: TGCAGTGGCGAGGAGGGCCGTGAGCAGTTCTTC

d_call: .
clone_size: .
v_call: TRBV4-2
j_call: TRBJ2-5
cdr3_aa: CASSQEGGGEETQYF
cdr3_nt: TGTGCCAGCAGCCAAGAGGGGGGCGGCGAAGAGACCCAGTACTTC

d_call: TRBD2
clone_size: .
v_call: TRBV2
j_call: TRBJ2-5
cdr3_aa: CASRTEREGLETQYF
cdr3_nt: TGTGCCAGCAGGACGGAACGGGAGGGCCTGGAGACCCAGTACTTC

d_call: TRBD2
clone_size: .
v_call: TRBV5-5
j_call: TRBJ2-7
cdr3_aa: CASSAAGGSSYEQYF
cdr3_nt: TGTGCCAGCAGCGCGGCGGGGGGAAGCTCCTACGAGCAGTACTTC

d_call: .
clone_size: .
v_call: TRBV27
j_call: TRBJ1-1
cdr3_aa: CASSSSTRRVNTEAFF
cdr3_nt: TGTGCCAGCAGTTCATCCACGAGGAGGGTGAACACTGAAGCTTTCTTT

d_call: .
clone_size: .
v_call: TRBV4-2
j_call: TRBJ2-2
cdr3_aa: CASSQEVGLTNTGELFF
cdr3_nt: TGTGCCAGCAGCCAAGAGGTCGGGTTGACGAACACCGGGGAGCTGTTTTTT